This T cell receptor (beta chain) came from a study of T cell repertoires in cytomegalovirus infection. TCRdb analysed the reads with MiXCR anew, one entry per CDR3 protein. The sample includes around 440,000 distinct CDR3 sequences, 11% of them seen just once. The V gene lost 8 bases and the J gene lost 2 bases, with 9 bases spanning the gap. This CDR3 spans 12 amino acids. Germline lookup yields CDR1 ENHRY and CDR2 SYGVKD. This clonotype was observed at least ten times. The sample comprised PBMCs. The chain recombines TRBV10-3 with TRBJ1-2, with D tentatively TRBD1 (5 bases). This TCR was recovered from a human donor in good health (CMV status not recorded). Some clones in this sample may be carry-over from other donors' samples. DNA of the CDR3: TGTGCCATCGGCGCAGGGAACTATGGCTACACCTTC. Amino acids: CAIGAGNYGYTF.